These T cell receptor beta chains were read from a single sample in a study of T cell responses to AZD1222 COVID-19 vaccine. Clones were read by immunoSEQ multiplex PCR, and TCRdb kept only the in-frame ones, dropping some. Here the sample spans around 100,000 clones, less than 90% being singletons. Sequencing used peripheral blood, obtained on day 0 of AZD1222 vaccination. These receptors all stem from an adult in good health. CDR3s leave out the opening cysteine and the closing phenylalanine or tryptophan. A D gene is named only where the DNA matches it firmly. Not every row has a clone size; where given, it reads once, few, many or a size class.

TRBD1 TRBJ2-7 TRBV6-5 NA ASSYRTGGYEQY
TRBD1 TRBJ1-5 TRBV7-9 NA ASSLASTGDQPQH
NA TRBJ2-1 TRBV12-3/TRBV12-4 NA ASSILAEQF
TRBD2 TRBJ2-2 TRBV6-2/TRBV6-3 NA ASSKTSGITNTGELF
NA TRBJ1-4 TRBV5-8 once ASSLVRTNEKLF
TRBD1 TRBJ1-4 TRBV25-1 NA ASSEPMDRVREKLF
NA TRBJ1-3 TRBV6-5 NA ASRTGRSGNTIY
NA TRBJ2-7 TRBV20-1 NA SARLDYEQY
NA TRBJ1-4 TRBV7-2 few ASRKPATNEKLF
NA TRBJ1-6 TRBV5-4 NA ASSTGFASSPLH
TRBD1 TRBJ2-5 TRBV6-5 NA ASSYGQGFKTQY
NA TRBJ2-1 TRBV6-1 NA ASRGATVVQF
NA TRBJ1-2 TRBV19 NA ASSRTGYGYT
NA TRBJ1-6 TRBV28 NA ASSLPREGASPLH
NA TRBJ2-2 TRBV19 NA ASSIQENTGELF
NA TRBJ1-5 TRBV2 NA ASSQQPGQKAI
NA TRBJ1-6 TRBV6-5 NA ASSPNPGGRSPLH
TRBD2 TRBJ2-6 TRBV3-1/TRBV3-2 NA ASSGLAGGSSGANVLT
NA TRBJ1-6 TRBV5-1 medium-sized ASSLGGQQSPLH
NA TRBJ2-1 TRBV11-2 few ASSSPLVKEQF
NA TRBJ2-7 TRBV2 NA ASSDVFEQY
NA TRBJ1-6 TRBV6-2/TRBV6-3 NA ASSYQTGGKGSSYNSPLH